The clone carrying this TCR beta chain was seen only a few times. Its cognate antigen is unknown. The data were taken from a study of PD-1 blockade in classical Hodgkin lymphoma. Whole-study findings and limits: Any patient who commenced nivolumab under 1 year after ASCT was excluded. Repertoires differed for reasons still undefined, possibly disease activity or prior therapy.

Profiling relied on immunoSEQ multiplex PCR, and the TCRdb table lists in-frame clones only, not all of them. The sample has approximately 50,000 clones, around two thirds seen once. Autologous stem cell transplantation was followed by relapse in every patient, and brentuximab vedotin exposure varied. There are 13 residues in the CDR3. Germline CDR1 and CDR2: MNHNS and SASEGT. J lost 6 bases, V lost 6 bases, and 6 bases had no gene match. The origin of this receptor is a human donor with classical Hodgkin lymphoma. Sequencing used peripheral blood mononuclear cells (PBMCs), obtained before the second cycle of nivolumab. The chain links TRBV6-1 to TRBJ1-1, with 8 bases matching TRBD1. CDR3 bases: TGTGCCAGCAGACGGACAGGGAGGCCTGAAGCTTTCTTT. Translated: CASRRTGRPEAFF.